The clone carrying this TCR beta chain has only one observation. Its antigen is unknown. The data are from a study of T cell responses to AZD1222 COVID-19 vaccine. V was trimmed by 0 bases and J by 0 bases, leaving 11 bases between them. The CDR3 has 16 amino acids. Germline V gives CDR1 SGDLS, CDR2 YYNGEE. Libraries were prepared by immunoSEQ multiplex PCR; TCRdb keeps only in-frame clonotypes and omits some of them. The data contain some 150,000 clones, roughly 89% of them singletons. Study observations and caveats: Regions left unmutated in variants are reportedly the target of nearly half of spike-specific TCRs.

This receptor was taken from an adult in good health. The material sequenced was peripheral blood, taken on day 0 of AZD1222 vaccination. The chain carries TRBV9 and TRBJ2-3; D gene uncertain. The DNA for the CDR3 is TGTGCCAGCAGCGTAGATCGGACGCAGAGCACAGATACGCAGTATTTT. This encodes CASSVDRTQSTDTQYF. The full variable domain, completed using reference TRBV9 and TRBJ2-3, is DSGVTQTPKHLITATGQRVTLRCSPRSGDLSVYWYQQSLDQGLQFLIQYYNGEERAKGNILERFSAQQFPDLHSELNLSSLELGDSALYFCASSVDRTQSTDTQYFGPGTRLTVL.